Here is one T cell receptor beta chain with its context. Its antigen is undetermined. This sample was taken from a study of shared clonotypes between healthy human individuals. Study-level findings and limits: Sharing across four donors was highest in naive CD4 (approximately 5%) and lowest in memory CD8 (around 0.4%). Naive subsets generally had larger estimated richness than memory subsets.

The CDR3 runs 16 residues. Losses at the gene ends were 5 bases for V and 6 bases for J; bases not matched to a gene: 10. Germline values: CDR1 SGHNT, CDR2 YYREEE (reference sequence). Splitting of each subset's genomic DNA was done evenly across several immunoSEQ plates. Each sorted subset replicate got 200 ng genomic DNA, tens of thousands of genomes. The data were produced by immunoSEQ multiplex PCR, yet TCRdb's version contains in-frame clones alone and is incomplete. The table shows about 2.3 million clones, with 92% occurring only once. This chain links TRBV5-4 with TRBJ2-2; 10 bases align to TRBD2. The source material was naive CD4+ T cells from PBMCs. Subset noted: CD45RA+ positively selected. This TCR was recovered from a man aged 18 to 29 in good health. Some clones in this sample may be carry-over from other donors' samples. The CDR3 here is CASSLLAGLGPGELFF. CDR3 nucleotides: TGTGCCAGCAGTTTACTAGCGGGATTGGGCCCCGGGGAGCTGTTTTTT.